This TCR beta chain was recovered during a study of blood T cells in healthy people across ages. Per the germline V gene, CDR1 is SGHRS and CDR2 is YFSETQ. V lost 2 bases, J lost 3 bases, and 13 bases lay in between. This CDR3 contains 15 residues. Primers used in a second PCR of about 7 to 12 cycles were a sample-barcoded 5' primer and a J-beta primer mix. TCRdb fed the 5' RACE reads into MiXCR, producing one record per CDR3 protein. The sample lists about 620,000 distinct CDR3 sequences; over 40% were seen once. J is TRBJ2-3 and V is TRBV5-1; D might be TRBD2 (6 bases). Sequencing input: blood. The receptor comes from an elderly woman in good health. The CDR3 sequence is CASSFSGSPTDTQYF. The CDR3 DNA follows: TGCGCCAGCAGCTTCTCCGGGAGTCCGACAGATACGCAGTATTTT. The full variable domain, rest sourced from reference TRBV5-1 and TRBJ2-3, is KAGVTQTPRYLIKTRGQQVTLSCSPISGHRSVSWYQQTPGQGLQFLFEYFSETQRNKGNFPGRFSGRQFSNSRSEMNVSTLELGDSALYLCASSFSGSPTDTQYFGPGTRLTVL.